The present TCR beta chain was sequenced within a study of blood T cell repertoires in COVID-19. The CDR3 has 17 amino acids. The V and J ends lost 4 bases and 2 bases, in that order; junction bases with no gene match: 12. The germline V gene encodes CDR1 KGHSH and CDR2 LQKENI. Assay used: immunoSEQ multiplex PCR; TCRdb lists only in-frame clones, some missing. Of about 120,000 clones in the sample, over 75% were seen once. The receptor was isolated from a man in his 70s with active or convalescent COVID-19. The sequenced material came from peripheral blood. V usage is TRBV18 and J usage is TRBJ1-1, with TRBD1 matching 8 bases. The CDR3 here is CASSLTTGDRTNTEAFF. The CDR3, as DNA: TGTGCCAGCTCACTTACAACCGGGGACAGGACAAACACTGAAGCTTTCTTT. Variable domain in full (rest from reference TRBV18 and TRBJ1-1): NAGVMQNPRHLVRRRGQEARLRCSPMKGHSHVYWYRQLPEEGLKFMVYLQKENIIDESGMPKERFSAEFPKEGPSILRIQQVVRGDSAAYFCASSLTTGDRTNTEAFFGQGTRLTVV.